The TCR beta chain under discussion was sequenced for a study of blood T cell repertoires in COVID-19. Across the whole study: Samples of COVID-19 (acute and convalescent) were obtained from the United States, Italy and Spain. Sources were T cells, B-cell-depleted T cells, or PBMCs; the material itself was cDNA or gDNA.

CDR1 and CDR2 (germline): KGHSH, LQKENI. V was trimmed by 3 bases and J by 3 bases, leaving 8 bases between them. The CDR3 has 13 amino acids. Data came from immunoSEQ multiplex PCR; TCRdb stores just in-frame clones and leaves some out. Altogether some 150,000 clones are present, 86% being singletons, with the ten largest covering approximately 8.3%. This clonotype originated in a woman aged 55-70 years with acute or convalescent COVID-19. The V call is TRBV18, the J call TRBJ1-2; D is undetermined. Material: peripheral blood. CDR3 nucleotide sequence: TGTGCCAGCTCACCCGGGGAGTACTATGGCTACACCTTC. Translated: CASSPGEYYGYTF.